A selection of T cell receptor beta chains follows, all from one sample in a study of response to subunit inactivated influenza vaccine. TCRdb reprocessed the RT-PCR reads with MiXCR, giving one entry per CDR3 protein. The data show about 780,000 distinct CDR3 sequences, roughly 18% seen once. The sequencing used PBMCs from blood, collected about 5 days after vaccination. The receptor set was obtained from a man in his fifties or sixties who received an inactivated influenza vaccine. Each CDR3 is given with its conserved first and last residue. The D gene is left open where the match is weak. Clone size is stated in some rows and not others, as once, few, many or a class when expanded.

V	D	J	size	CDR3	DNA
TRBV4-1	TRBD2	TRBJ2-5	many	CASSQDRPSGSTQYF	TGCGCCAGCAGCCAAGATCGGCCTAGCGGGTCGACCCAGTACTTC
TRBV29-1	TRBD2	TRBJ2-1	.	CSVILAGDNEQFF	TGCAGCGTTATCCTAGCGGGGGACAATGAGCAGTTCTTC
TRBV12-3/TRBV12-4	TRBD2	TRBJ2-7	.	CASSTSGGGTDEQYF	TGTGCCAGCAGCACTAGCGGGGGGGGCACCGACGAGCAGTACTTC
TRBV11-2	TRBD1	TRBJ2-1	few	CASSLLGQVSYNEQFF	TGTGCCAGCAGCTTACTCGGACAGGTTTCCTACAATGAGCAGTTCTTC
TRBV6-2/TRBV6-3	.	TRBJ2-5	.	CASSYSEGGGETQYF	TGTGCCAGCAGTTACTCGGAGGGGGGGGGAGAGACCCAGTACTTC
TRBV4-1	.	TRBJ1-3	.	CASSQGASGNTIYF	TGCGCCAGCAGCCAGGGTGCATCTGGAAACACCATATATTTT
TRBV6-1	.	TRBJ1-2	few	CASRRGASADQNYGYTF	TGTGCCAGCAGGAGGGGTGCATCGGCCGACCAGAACTATGGCTACACCTTC
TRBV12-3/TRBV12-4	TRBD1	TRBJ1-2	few	CASSQFRGTGYGYTF	TGTGCCAGCAGCCAATTCCGGGGGACAGGCTATGGCTACACCTTC
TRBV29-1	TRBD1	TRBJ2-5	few	CSADRVQGETQYF	TGCAGCGCCGACAGGGTACAGGGAGAGACCCAGTACTTC
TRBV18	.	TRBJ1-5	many	CASSPGSNQPQHF	TGTGCCAGCTCACCCGGAAGCAATCAGCCCCAGCATTTT
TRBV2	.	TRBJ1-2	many	CASSKTGIYYGYTF	TGTGCCAGCAGTAAAACAGGGATTTACTATGGCTACACCTTC
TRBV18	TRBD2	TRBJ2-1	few	CASSPQTSGASKEQFF	TGTGCCAGCTCACCTCAAACTAGCGGGGCATCGAAGGAGCAGTTCTTC
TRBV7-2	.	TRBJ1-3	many	CASSLGRGRVRGNTIYF	TGTGCCAGCAGCTTAGGGCGAGGCAGGGTACGGGGAAACACCATATATTTT
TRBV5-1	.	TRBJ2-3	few	CASSSSGHTITDTQYF	TGCGCCAGCAGCTCGTCGGGACATACTATCACAGATACGCAGTATTTT
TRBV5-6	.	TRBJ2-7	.	CASSQDSNEQYF	TGTGCCAGCAGCCAGGACAGTAACGAGCAGTACTTC
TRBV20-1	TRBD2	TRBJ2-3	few	CSARPSGSRTDTQYF	TGCAGTGCTAGACCTAGCGGATCTCGCACAGATACGCAGTATTTT
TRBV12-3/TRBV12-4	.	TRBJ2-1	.	CASSEKVEGNEQFF	TGTGCCAGCAGTGAGAAAGTGGAAGGGAATGAGCAGTTCTTC
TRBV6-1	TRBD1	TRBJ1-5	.	CATSTGKRNQPQHF	TGTGCCACCTCGACAGGGAAAAGGAATCAGCCCCAGCATTTT
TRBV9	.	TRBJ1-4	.	CASSVSGTFYEKLFF	TGTGCCAGCAGCGTTTCCGGGACATTTTATGAAAAACTGTTTTTT
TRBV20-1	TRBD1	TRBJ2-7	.	CRDRTGHQTYEQYF	TGCAGAGACCGGACAGGGCACCAAACCTACGAGCAGTACTTC
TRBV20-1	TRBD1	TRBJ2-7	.	CSAMADRGYEQYF	TGCAGTGCTATGGCAGACAGGGGCTACGAGCAGTACTTC
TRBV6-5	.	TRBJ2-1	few	CASSYSQWRINEQFF	TGTGCCAGCAGTTACTCCCAGTGGAGGATCAATGAGCAGTTCTTC
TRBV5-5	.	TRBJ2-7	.	CASSFNTVGYEQYF	TGTGCCAGCAGCTTCAACACCGTGGGCTACGAGCAGTACTTC
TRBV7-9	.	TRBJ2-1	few	CASSFTSNNEQFF	TGTGCCAGCAGCTTTACTAGTAACAATGAGCAGTTCTTC
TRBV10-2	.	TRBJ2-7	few	CASSELDPSVIYEQYF	TGCGCCAGCAGTGAACTTGACCCTAGCGTAATCTACGAGCAGTACTTC
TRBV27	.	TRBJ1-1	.	CASSLFGRITEAFF	TGTGCCAGCAGTTTATTCGGGCGCATCACTGAAGCTTTCTTT
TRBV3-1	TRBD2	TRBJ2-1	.	CASSHLGLAGGNEQFF	TGTGCCAGCAGCCACCTGGGACTAGCGGGGGGGAATGAGCAGTTCTTC
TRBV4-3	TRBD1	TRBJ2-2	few	CASSPRVGQSSGELFF	TGCGCCAGCAGCCCCCGGGTGGGACAGAGCTCCGGGGAGCTGTTTTTT
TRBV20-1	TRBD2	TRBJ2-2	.	CSVATSGENTGELFF	TGCAGTGTCGCGACTAGCGGGGAGAACACCGGGGAGCTGTTTTTT
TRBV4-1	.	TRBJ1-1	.	CASSQVPQPEAFF	TGCGCCAGCAGCCAAGTTCCCCAACCTGAAGCTTTCTTT
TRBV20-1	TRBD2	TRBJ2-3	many	CSGNSGMTDTQYF	TGCAGTGGAAACAGCGGGATGACAGATACGCAGTATTTT
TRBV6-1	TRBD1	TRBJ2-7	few	CASTRQGALAYEQYF	TGTGCCAGCACAAGACAGGGGGCATTGGCCTACGAGCAGTACTTC
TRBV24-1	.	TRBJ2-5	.	CATSDLVTEGGETQYF	TGTGCCACCAGTGATTTGGTGACAGAAGGTGGCGAGACCCAGTACTTC
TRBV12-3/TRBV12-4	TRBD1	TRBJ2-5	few	CASSQGQGTSETQYF	TGTGCCAGCAGCCAGGGACAGGGGACCTCAGAGACCCAGTACTTC
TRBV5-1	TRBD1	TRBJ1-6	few	CASSVTGVDSPLHF	TGCGCCAGCAGCGTTACAGGGGTGGACTCACCCCTCCACTTT
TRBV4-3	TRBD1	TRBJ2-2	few	CASSQRDRLLDTGELFF	TGCGCCAGCAGCCAACGGGACAGGCTATTGGACACCGGGGAGCTGTTTTTT
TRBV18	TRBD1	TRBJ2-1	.	CASSRPGTGSYNEQFF	TGTGCCAGCTCACGACCCGGGACAGGCTCCTACAATGAGCAGTTCTTC
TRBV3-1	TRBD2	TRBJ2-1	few	CASSHLGSGGNNEQFF	TGTGCCAGCAGCCACTTAGGGAGCGGGGGTAATAATGAGCAGTTCTTC
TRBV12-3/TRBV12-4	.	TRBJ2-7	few	CASSDGQYEQYF	TGTGCCAGCAGCGATGGGCAGTACGAGCAGTACTTC
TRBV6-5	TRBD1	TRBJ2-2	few	CASSSGQRNTGELFF	TGTGCCAGCAGTTCGGGACAGAGGAACACCGGGGAGCTGTTTTTT
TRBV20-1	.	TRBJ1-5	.	CSARDGQGGGQPQHF	TGCAGTGCTAGAGATGGCCAGGGTGGAGGACAGCCCCAGCATTTT
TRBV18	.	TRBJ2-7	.	CASSLTGTQSYEQYF	TGTGCCAGCTCGCTAACCGGGACACAATCCTACGAGCAGTACTTC
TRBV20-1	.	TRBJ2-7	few	CSARDSRAGGSYEQYF	TGCAGTGCTAGAGATTCCCGAGCCGGGGGCTCCTACGAGCAGTACTTC
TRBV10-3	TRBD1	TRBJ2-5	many	CATGTGVTQYF	TGTGCCACCGGTACAGGGGTGACCCAGTACTTC